This T cell receptor beta chain was captured by sequencing in a study of CD4 T cell repertoires in COVID-19. At the level of the study: Other coronavirus spike proteins restimulated relabeled CFSE-low cells expanded with IL-2 for about 10 days. Findings and limits, study-wide: Suggested intraclonal diversification: top SARS-CoV-2-reactive clonotypes appeared in two or three memory subsets. SARS-CoV and/or HKU1 spike cultures shared between 7 and 25% of SARS-CoV-2 clonotypes.

Mild-to-severe COVID-19 survivors were the donors. In its sample, this clone was seen a few times. The antigen remains undetermined. The junction had 5 bases not matched to a gene; V was cut back by 2 bases and J by 2 bases. The germline V gene encodes CDR1 SGHTA and CDR2 FQGNSA. The CDR3 sequence is 15 residues long. Generated by immunoSEQ multiplex PCR, the TCRdb table keeps only in-frame clones and is missing some. The table records 60,000 to 90,000 clones, around four fifths of them present only once. This sample comprised CD4+ T cells from peripheral blood, obtained after recovery from COVID-19. The chain employs TRBV7-2 and TRBJ2-7; 8 bases are shared with TRBD1. The TCR sequence derives from a human donor who had COVID-19. CDR3: CASSLYQDRAYEQYF. CDR3 DNA sequence: TGTGCCAGCAGCTTATATCAGGACAGGGCCTACGAGCAGTACTTC.